These T cell receptor beta chains were read from a single sample in a study of technical replicates of blood from a few donors. The table came from immunoSEQ multiplex PCR; TCRdb's copy has only in-frame clones and leaves some out. Of some 82,000 clones listed, 97% were seen once; the top ten hold 0.18%. Sample: T cells isolated from PBMCs. The receptors shown here come from a human donor in good health. Both conserved end residues are part of each CDR3. The D gene is left open where the match is weak. Size is omitted from some rows. Given values are once, few, many or a class for expanded clones.

TRBV7-9,TRBD2,TRBJ2-7,-,CASSPGLAGGSPPYEQYF,TGTGCCAGCAGCCCGGGACTAGCGGGAGGTTCCCCTCCCTACGAGCAGTACTTC
TRBV13,TRBD2,TRBJ2-7,-,CASSPSTSGVTYEQYF,TGTGCCAGCAGCCCCTCGACTAGCGGGGTAACCTACGAGCAGTACTTC
TRBV10-1,-,TRBJ2-7,-,CASRDRNSYEQYF,TGCGCCAGCAGAGACAGAAACTCCTACGAGCAGTACTTC
TRBV7-3,TRBD2,TRBJ2-7,-,CASSPQPGLVNEQYF,TGTGCCAGCAGCCCCCAGCCGGGACTAGTAAACGAGCAGTACTTC
TRBV7-6,-,TRBJ2-2,once,CASSLIQNTGELFF,TGTGCCAGCAGCTTAATACAGAACACCGGGGAGCTGTTTTTT
TRBV6-5,TRBD2,TRBJ2-5,-,CASRPRLAGGAQYF,TGTGCCAGCAGGCCCCGACTAGCGGGTGGGGCCCAGTACTTC
TRBV7-3,TRBD2,TRBJ2-3,-,CASRTSGLATDTQYF,TGTGCCAGCAGAACCTCGGGACTAGCCACAGATACGCAGTATTTT
TRBV6-5,TRBD2,TRBJ2-2,-,CASSATSGRTGELFF,TGTGCCAGCAGCGCGACTAGCGGGAGAACCGGGGAGCTGTTTTTT
TRBV5-4,TRBD1,TRBJ2-2,-,CGTYRDRRNTGELFF,TGTGGGACCTACCGGGACAGGAGGAACACCGGGGAGCTGTTTTTT
TRBV27,-,TRBJ2-5,-,CASSIAGTSPGETQYF,TGTGCCAGCAGTATCGCCGGGACAAGCCCCGGCGAGACCCAGTACTTC
TRBV29-1,TRBD2,TRBJ2-3,-,CSGNLAGGPTDTQYF,TGCAGCGGAAACCTAGCGGGAGGTCCAACAGATACGCAGTATTTT
TRBV7-8,-,TRBJ2-7,-,CASSLSQQAYEQYF,TGTGCCAGCAGCTTATCACAGCAAGCTTACGAGCAGTACTTC
TRBV11-2,-,TRBJ2-2,-,CASSQGLYANTGELFF,TGTGCCAGCAGCCAGGGCCTTTACGCGAACACCGGGGAGCTGTTTTTT
TRBV28,TRBD2,TRBJ2-7,-,CASSLSGSDEQYF,TGTGCCAGCAGTCTTAGCGGGAGTGACGAGCAGTACTTC
TRBV28,TRBD1,TRBJ1-4,-,CASTHARDRDNEKLFF,TGTGCCAGCACCCATGCCCGGGACAGGGATAATGAAAAACTGTTTTTT
TRBV13,-,TRBJ2-1,-,CASSLAPRTAQRGFNEQFF,TGTGCCAGCAGCTTAGCTCCTCGGACAGCACAAAGGGGGTTCAATGAGCAGTTCTTC
TRBV19,TRBD2,TRBJ2-1,-,CASSISGGSYNEQFF,TGTGCCAGTAGTATTAGCGGGGGGTCCTACAATGAGCAGTTCTTC
TRBV6-5,-,TRBJ1-1,-,CASRDPTTMNTEAFF,TGTGCCAGCAGAGACCCTACTACTATGAACACTGAAGCTTTCTTT
TRBV5-1,TRBD1,TRBJ1-2,-,CASSLAGTGRTNYGYTF,TGCGCCAGCAGCTTGGCCGGGACAGGGCGAACTAACTATGGCTACACCTTC
TRBV6-5,-,TRBJ1-4,-,CATHARVSEKLFF,TGTGCCACACACGCCAGGGTTAGTGAAAAACTGTTTTTT
TRBV28,TRBD1,TRBJ1-5,-,CASRPRGLGQPQHF,TGTGCCAGCAGACCCAGGGGGCTTGGGCAGCCCCAGCATTTT
TRBV6-1,-,TRBJ1-4,-,CASSEAWLKEQEKLFF,TGTGCCAGCAGTGAAGCTTGGCTGAAGGAGCAGGAAAAACTGTTTTTT
TRBV6-4,-,TRBJ2-7,-,CASSLLPEDYLFYEQYF,TGTGCCAGCAGTCTACTTCCCGAGGACTACCTATTCTACGAGCAGTACTTC
TRBV29-1,-,TRBJ2-6,-,CSVDTGLVRGVLTF,TGCAGCGTTGACACAGGGCTCGTCCGGGGCGTCCTGACTTTC
TRBV21-1,-,TRBJ2-3,-,CASSKGPLADFTTDTQYF,TGTGCCAGCAGCAAAGGTCCCCTCGCGGACTTCACCACAGATACGCAGTATTTT
TRBV19,-,TRBJ2-1,-,CASSTGVNEQFF,TGTGCCAGTAGTACAGGGGTGAATGAGCAGTTCTTC
TRBV9,-,TRBJ2-7,-,CASSASDLYEQYF,TGTGCCAGCAGCGCCTCAGATTTGTACGAGCAGTACTTC
TRBV28,-,TRBJ2-7,-,CASKGTYYEQYF,TGTGCCAGTAAAGGGACTTACTACGAGCAGTACTTC
TRBV19,-,TRBJ2-5,-,CASKGSAGRLLGETQYF,TGTGCCAGTAAGGGGTCGGCAGGACGGCTGTTGGGAGAGACCCAGTACTTC
TRBV7-9,-,TRBJ1-6,-,CASSLEGGSYNSPLHF,TGTGCCAGCAGCTTGGAAGGGGGCTCCTATAATTCACCCCTCCACTTT
TRBV18,TRBD2,TRBJ2-1,-,CASSPPAAGAYNEQFF,TGTGCCAGCTCACCCCCGGCAGCGGGAGCCTACAATGAGCAGTTCTTC
TRBV6-5,TRBD1,TRBJ1-1,-,CASRKGQGNTEAFF,TGTGCCAGTCGTAAAGGACAGGGCAACACTGAAGCTTTCTTT
TRBV18,-,TRBJ1-2,-,CASSPVTANYGYTF,TGTGCCAGCTCACCAGTCACAGCCAACTATGGCTACACCTTC
TRBV6-5,-,TRBJ1-3,-,CASSFGSSGNTIYF,TGTGCCAGCAGTTTCGGGAGCTCTGGAAACACCATATATTTT
TRBV27,TRBD1,TRBJ1-2,-,CASSQIGGQGSGYTF,TGTGCCAGCAGTCAGATTGGGGGACAGGGGTCGGGCTACACCTTC
TRBV11-3,-,TRBJ2-2,-,CASSPGAGELFF,TGTGCCAGCAGCCCCGGGGCCGGGGAGCTGTTTTTT
TRBV14,-,TRBJ2-7,-,CASSQQGYEQYF,TGTGCCAGCAGCCAACAGGGGTACGAGCAGTACTTC
TRBV27,TRBD2,TRBJ2-1,-,CASSENLAANEQFF,TGTGCCAGCAGTGAAAATCTAGCGGCGAATGAGCAGTTCTTC
TRBV27,-,TRBJ2-5,once,CASSLFSGGQETQYF,TGTGCCAGCAGTTTATTTAGCGGAGGACAAGAGACCCAGTACTTC
TRBV6-5,-,TRBJ1-1,-,CASRLGVQHGEAFF,TGTGCCAGCAGATTAGGGGTACAACACGGTGAAGCTTTCTTT
TRBV4-2,-,TRBJ2-7,once,CASSQEIWQGPYEQYF,TGTGCCAGCAGCCAAGAAATCTGGCAGGGGCCCTACGAGCAGTACTTC
TRBV13,-,TRBJ1-3,-,CASRGGGDRSGNTIYF,TGTGCCAGCAGGGGGGGTGGGGACCGCTCTGGAAACACCATATATTTT